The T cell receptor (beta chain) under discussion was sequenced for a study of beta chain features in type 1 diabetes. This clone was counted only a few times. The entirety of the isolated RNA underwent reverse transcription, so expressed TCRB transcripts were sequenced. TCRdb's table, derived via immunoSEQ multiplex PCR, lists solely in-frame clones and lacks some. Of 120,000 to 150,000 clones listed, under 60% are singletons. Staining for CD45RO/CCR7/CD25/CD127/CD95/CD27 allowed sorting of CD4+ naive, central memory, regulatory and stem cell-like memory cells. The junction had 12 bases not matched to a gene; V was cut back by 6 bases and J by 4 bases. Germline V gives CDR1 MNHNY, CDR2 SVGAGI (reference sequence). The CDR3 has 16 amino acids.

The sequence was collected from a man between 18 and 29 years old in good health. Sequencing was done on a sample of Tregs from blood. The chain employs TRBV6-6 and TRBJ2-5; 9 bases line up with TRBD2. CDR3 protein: CASSSPVAGVGETQYF. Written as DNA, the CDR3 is TGTGCCAGCAGCTCCCCGGTAGCGGGGGTGGGAGAGACCCAGTACTTC.